This T cell receptor beta chain was captured in a study of siplizumab effects on memory and regulatory T cells (dated by TCRdb to between 2019 and 2020). A note on the overall study: Across eight responder-stimulator pairs, mixed lymphocyte reactions were run in pairs, about 1 with siplizumab at roughly 0.99 ug/mL and about 1 without drug. The study looked at the effect of siplizumab, an anti-CD2 antibody, on alloreactive T-cell subsets in allogeneic mixed lymphocyte reactions made from human PBMCs.

Receptor libraries were prepared by the immunoSEQ multiplex PCR assay. The deep sequencing platform assayed some 90,000 TCR templates per sample. Genomic DNA extracted from sorted T cells was used for TCRbeta CDR3 sequencing. Regarding the original processing steps: The R programming language was used for clonal analysis of the TCRbeta CDR3 data. Alloreactive CD4+ and CD8+ clones were identified by comparing unstimulated samples to CFSE-low samples taken after the reaction. By matching sequences to the repertoires of sorted unstimulated Treg and non-Treg cells, each alloreactive CD4+ clone was assigned a regulatory or non-regulatory origin. TCRdb provides this immuneACCESS table in a form limited to in-frame rearrangements. Some clones are lacking; in checked studies, under half of them reflect an unresolved V gene, and why the rest are absent is not known. D and trimming come from the DNA, and the V and J calls and clone size come from that table. Present in this sample are roughly 10,000 clones, around 40% of which were seen just once. The ten largest clones capture around 10% of the sample.

The paper as a whole reports these results and caveats: About 80-96% of proliferating CD4+ or CD8+ clones could not be given a naive or memory phenotype. Among mappable alloreactive CD4+ clones, the Treg-derived fraction averaged about 75% with siplizumab versus roughly 30% in control reactions. Unstimulated naive T cells appeared to be more diverse than memory T cells, and naive cells seemed to make a substantial contribution to the alloresponse. The cumulative frequency of alloreactive sequences traceable to unstimulated CD4+ memory T cells was significantly reduced by siplizumab. Sequences below about 10^-5 frequency were poorly captured, so only a minor fraction of alloreactive clones could be mapped to unstimulated subsets. The suppressive function of proliferating Tregs from siplizumab cultures was not functionally confirmed.

Note on this clone: Its antigen remains unidentified. Nothing much larger sits one base from this clone, and base qualities are not available.

For about 6 days, cells in the mixed lymphocyte reaction were kept in coculture at 37 degrees C. Responder PBMCs were labelled with CFSE, stimulator PBMCs were labelled with Violet Dye, and the two were mixed at a 1:1 ratio. TCRbeta CDR3 sequencing was performed on sorted unstimulated T cells and on proliferating T cells recovered from mixed lymphocyte reactions. Fresh whole blood from about 9 HLA-typed healthy donors was used as the source from which PBMCs were isolated. Proliferating CFSE-low responder T cells were FACS-sorted after the mixed lymphocyte reaction for TCR sequencing. Taken from the germline V gene (reference sequence), the CDR1 and CDR2 loops are MNHNY and SVGAGI. V gives up 0 bases and J gives up 2 bases, and the segment between their germline ends measures 5 bases. Its CDR3 holds 13 amino acids, cysteine through phenylalanine. Only the CDR3 region is kept as DNA, spanning 39 bases read in frame from base 1.

This chain is built from TRBV6-6 and TRBJ2-7; the D gene is unclear. The origin of this receptor is a human donor in good health; the cells came from an allogeneic mixed lymphocyte reaction. Material: CFSE-low (dividing) CD8+ T cells sorted from an allogeneic mixed lymphocyte reaction. The CDR3 protein sequence reads: CASSYSQTYEQYF. Read as DNA, the sequence is TGTGCCAGCAGTTACTCTCAAACCTACGAGCAGTACTTC.